Sequencing of this T cell receptor beta chain was carried out in a study of TIL therapy for anti-PD-1-resistant metastatic lung cancer. Study overall: A few tumors were EGFR-mutant and two were ALK-rearranged.

The germline V gene has CDR1 SGHTA and CDR2 FQGNSA. This CDR3 comprises 16 residues. V lost 4 bases and J lost 1; bases outside the gene matches: 9. This was the immunoSEQ v3 assay. Libraries were prepared by immunoSEQ multiplex PCR; TCRdb keeps only in-frame clonotypes and omits some of them. The sample yields approximately 22,000 clones, about two thirds seen once. Described time point: pre-treatment sample, taken before nivolumab and TIL therapy. Stage 4 NSCLC adults joined between 2017 and 2020. J is TRBJ1-1 and V is TRBV7-2; 7 nucleotides agree with TRBD1. This receptor was identified in a person aged 25 to 80 with non-small cell lung cancer. The sample here was blood, taken at baseline. DNA of the CDR3: TGTGCCAGCAGCTCCCTGACAGGGCGTGCGAACACTGAAGCTTTCTTT. It is translated as CASSSLTGRANTEAFF. The whole variable domain, remainder taken from reference TRBV7-2 and TRBJ1-1, is GAGVSQSPSNKVTEKGKDVELRCDPISGHTALYWYRQSLGQGLEFLIYFQGNSAPDKSGLPSDRFSAERTGGSVSTLTIQRTQQEDSAVYLCASSSLTGRANTEAFFGQGTRLTVV.